Listed below are T cell receptor beta chains from one sample, sequenced in a study of blood T cell repertoires in COVID-19. Profiled with immunoSEQ multiplex PCR; TCRdb holds only in-frame clones, not every one. The sample holds 120,000 or so clones, around 86% seen once. The sample consisted of peripheral blood. The receptors originated from a woman in her 70s with acute or convalescent COVID-19. CDR3s leave out the opening cysteine and the closing phenylalanine or tryptophan. The order of the fields is D gene, V gene, CDR3 length, J gene, CDR3 protein. A D gene is named only where the DNA matches it firmly.

D: TRBD1
V: TRBV28
length: 18
J: TRBJ1-5
CDR3: ASSGHPGQGSGSSNQPQH

D: TRBD2
V: TRBV3-1/TRBV3-2
length: 13
J: TRBJ2-1
CDR3: ASSHGTSGNNEQF

D: NA
V: TRBV28
length: 14
J: TRBJ1-3
CDR3: ASASSGIISGNTIY

D: NA
V: TRBV12-3/TRBV12-4
length: 10
J: TRBJ1-1
CDR3: ASSSGFAEAF

D: NA
V: TRBV30
length: 14
J: TRBJ1-4
CDR3: AWSVSRTATNEKLF

D: NA
V: TRBV7-6
length: 12
J: TRBJ2-7
CDR3: ASSLGGLTAEQY

D: NA
V: TRBV5-1
length: 13
J: TRBJ1-2
CDR3: ASSLGAGGAYGYT

D: NA
V: TRBV4-2
length: 13
J: TRBJ1-5
CDR3: ASSQDSRGGQPQH

D: NA
V: TRBV19
length: 7
J: TRBJ2-7
CDR3: ASRGGQY

D: NA
V: TRBV18
length: 10
J: TRBJ2-3
CDR3: ASSPPEDTQY

D: NA
V: TRBV12-5
length: 12
J: TRBJ1-5
CDR3: ASGADFSNQPQH